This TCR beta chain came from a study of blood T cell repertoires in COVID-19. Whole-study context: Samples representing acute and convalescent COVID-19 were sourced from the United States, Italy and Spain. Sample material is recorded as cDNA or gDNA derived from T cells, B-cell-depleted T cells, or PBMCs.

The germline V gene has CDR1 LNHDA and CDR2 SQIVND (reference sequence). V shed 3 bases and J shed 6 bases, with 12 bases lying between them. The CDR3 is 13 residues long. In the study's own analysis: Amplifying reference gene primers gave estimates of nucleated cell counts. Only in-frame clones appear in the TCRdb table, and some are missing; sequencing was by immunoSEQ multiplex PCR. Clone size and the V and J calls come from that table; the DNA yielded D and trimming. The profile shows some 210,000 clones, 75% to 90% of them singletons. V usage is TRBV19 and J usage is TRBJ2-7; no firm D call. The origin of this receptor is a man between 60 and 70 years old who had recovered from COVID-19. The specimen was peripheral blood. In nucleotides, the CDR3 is TGTGCCAGTAGTATCCGGGTTTTAGGCGAGCAGTACTTC. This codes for CASSIRVLGEQYF.